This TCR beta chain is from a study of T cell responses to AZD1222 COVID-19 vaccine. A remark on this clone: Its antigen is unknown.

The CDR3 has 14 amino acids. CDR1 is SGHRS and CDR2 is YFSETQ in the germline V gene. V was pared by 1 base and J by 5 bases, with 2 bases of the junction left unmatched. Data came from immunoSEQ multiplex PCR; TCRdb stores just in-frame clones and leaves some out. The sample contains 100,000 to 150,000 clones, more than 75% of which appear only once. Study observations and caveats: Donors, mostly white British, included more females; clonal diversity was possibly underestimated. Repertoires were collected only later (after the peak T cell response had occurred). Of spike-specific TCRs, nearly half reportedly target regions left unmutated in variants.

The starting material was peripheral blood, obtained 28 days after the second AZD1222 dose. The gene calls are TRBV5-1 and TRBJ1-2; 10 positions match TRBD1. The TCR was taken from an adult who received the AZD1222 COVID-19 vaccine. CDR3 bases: TGCGCCAGCAGCTTGTCGGGACAGGGGTATGGCTACACCTTC. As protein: CASSLSGQGYGYTF.